These T cell receptor beta chains were read from a single sample in a study of blood T cell repertoires in COVID-19. TCRdb's table, derived via immunoSEQ multiplex PCR, lists solely in-frame clones and lacks some. In the table there are about 200,000 clones, about 85% of which are singletons. Sequenced material: PBMCs or T cells enriched from blood (not recorded which). The receptors stem from a woman aged 40 to 50 in a cohort exposed to, infected with or recovered from COVID-19 (not recorded which). Each CDR3 is given with its conserved first and last residue. D genes are given only for firm matches. Clone size is given for some rows only: seen once, a few or many times, or a class if the clone is expanded.

clone size	V gene	D gene	J gene	CDR3 DNA	CDR3 protein
-	TRBV12-3/TRBV12-4	-	TRBJ2-7	TGTGCCAGCAGTGACAGACCTGTAGAGCAGTACTTC	CASSDRPVEQYF
-	TRBV2	TRBD1	TRBJ1-2	TGTGCCAGCAGCGGACAGGGGGCAAGTGGCTACACCTTC	CASSGQGASGYTF
-	TRBV6-6	TRBD2	TRBJ2-2	TGTGCCAGCAGTTACTGGTTAGCGGGAGAGGCCGGGGAGCTGTTTTTT	CASSYWLAGEAGELFF
-	TRBV7-6	-	TRBJ2-3	TGTGCCAGCAGCTTAGGAGCGGGTGAGAAAACTAGCACAGATACGCAGTATTTT	CASSLGAGEKTSTDTQYF
-	TRBV27	-	TRBJ1-5	TGTGCCAGCAGTGTTGGACAGCACGGCAATCAGCCCCAGCATTTT	CASSVGQHGNQPQHF
-	TRBV24-1	TRBD1	TRBJ2-2	TGTGCCACCAGTGATTCCCGGGACAGGGGTTATTCCGGGGAGCTGTTTTTT	CATSDSRDRGYSGELFF
-	TRBV6-5	-	TRBJ1-1	TGTGCCAGCAGTTACGTCCGGGGGAGCACTGAAGCTTTCTTT	CASSYVRGSTEAFF
-	TRBV7-2	TRBD2	TRBJ2-7	TGTGCCAGCAGCGGGACTAGCGGGAGTCGATACGAGCAGTACTTC	CASSGTSGSRYEQYF
-	TRBV9	-	TRBJ1-2	TGTGCCAGCAGCGCCCAATCGGACAACCCCAACTATGGCTACACCTTC	CASSAQSDNPNYGYTF
-	TRBV28	-	TRBJ1-1	TGTGCCAGCAGCCTCACGACAGAAAACACTGAAGCTTTCTTT	CASSLTTENTEAFF
-	TRBV29-1	TRBD1	TRBJ1-2	TGCAGCGGGGGTCGACAGGGAGCCTCCAGTGGCTACACCTTC	CSGGRQGASSGYTF
-	TRBV18	TRBD1	TRBJ2-7	TGTGCCAGCTCACTAGGGGGACAGGGTAAGCACGAGCAGTACTTC	CASSLGGQGKHEQYF
-	TRBV25-1	-	TRBJ2-1	TGTGCCAGCAGTGGACCACGGGAGACCGATGAGCAGTTCTTC	CASSGPRETDEQFF
-	TRBV4-1	TRBD2	TRBJ2-3	TGCGCCACCTCCCAGGCGGCTAGCGGGGGAACAGATACGCAGTATTTT	CATSQAASGGTDTQYF
-	TRBV5-1	-	TRBJ2-7	TGCGCCAGCTCTGCAGGGGTCGCGTTTTACGAGCAGTACTTC	CASSAGVAFYEQYF
-	TRBV10-3	-	TRBJ2-7	TGTGCCATCAGTGAGTCCTTACAGGGTGGCAACGAGCAGTACTTC	CAISESLQGGNEQYF
many	TRBV7-9	TRBD2	TRBJ2-1	TGTGCCAGCAGCTCCGCTACTAGCGGGGGCCTCTCCTACAATGAGCAGTTCTTC	CASSSATSGGLSYNEQFF
-	TRBV7-9	-	TRBJ1-5	TGTGCCAGCAGCTCTAAAACGGACAGCCTATCAGCCCAGCATTTT	CASSSKTDSLSAQHF
-	TRBV28	-	TRBJ2-7	TGTGCCAGCAGTTTATTGGTGTTAGGAGGGGGCAACGAGCAGTACTTC	CASSLLVLGGGNEQYF
-	TRBV24-1	-	TRBJ1-1	TGTGCCACCAGTACTGCGGCCAACACTGAAGCTTTCTTT	CATSTAANTEAFF
-	TRBV9	-	TRBJ1-3	TGTGCCAGCAGCGTAGGACTCAACTCTGGAAACACCATATATTTT	CASSVGLNSGNTIYF
few	TRBV3-1/TRBV3-2	TRBD2	TRBJ2-7	TGTGCCAGCAGCCAGAGCGGGAACCCCTCCTACGAGCAGTACTTC	CASSQSGNPSYEQYF
-	TRBV7-9	-	TRBJ1-5	TGTGCCAGCAGCGTCAGTGGCAATCAGCCCCAGCATTTT	CASSVSGNQPQHF
-	TRBV3-1/TRBV3-2	-	TRBJ1-5	TGTGCCAGCAGCCCCAGAGGGGGGGGGAATCAGCCCCAGCATTTT	CASSPRGGGNQPQHF
once	TRBV6-2/TRBV6-3	-	TRBJ2-1	TGTGCCAGCAGTCGCAAGCCCTACAATGAGCAGTTCTTC	CASSRKPYNEQFF
-	TRBV19	TRBD1	TRBJ1-4	TGTGCCAGTAGTATCGACAGGGGTTTTGAAAAACTGTTTTTT	CASSIDRGFEKLFF